The 25 T cell receptor beta chains presented below share a single source sample, sequenced in a study of blood T cell repertoires in COVID-19. The method was immunoSEQ multiplex PCR; TCRdb's version includes in-frame clones alone and lacks a portion of them. Found here are about 220,000 clones, 65% to 90% of them singletons; the top ten hold under 2.5%. Source material: peripheral blood. The receptors stem from a woman aged 70-85 years with COVID-19, enrolled during active disease.

The rearrangement links TRBV19 to TRBJ2-7, with TRBD2 matching 13 bases. The germline CDR1 and CDR2 sequences are LNHDA and SQIVND (reference sequence). The CDR3 sequence is 15 residues long. The V gene end was trimmed by 7 bases and the J gene end by 1 base; junction bases not matched to a gene: 4. The CDR3 protein is CASTPGLAGSYEQYF. The CDR3 DNA sequence: TGTGCCAGTACCCCGGGACTAGCGGGATCCTACGAGCAGTACTTC.

CDR3 sequence: CASSQLQQGIPNYGYTF. The DNA for the CDR3 is TGCGCCAGCAGCCAATTACAACAGGGAATCCCTAACTATGGCTACACCTTC. The V and J genes are TRBV4-3 and TRBJ1-2; possibly TRBD1 for D (6 bases). With 2 bases removed from V and 0 bases from J, the gap between germline ends came to 16 bases. The CDR3 covers 17 residues. Germline V gene lookup returns CDR1 LGHNA and CDR2 YSLEER.

This clone was seen a single time. CDR3 in DNA: TGTGCCAGCAGCTTAGAGTACAGCCCTAACACTGAAGCTTTCTTT. Its translation is CASSLEYSPNTEAFF. This chain connects TRBV7-2 to TRBJ1-1, with D unresolved. V was cut by 1 base and J by 2 bases, with 11 bases left in between. The V gene's germline CDR1 is SGHTA and CDR2 FQGNSA. There are 15 residues in the CDR3.

The rearrangement uses TRBV18 and TRBJ1-2; a possible D gene is TRBD1 (5 bases). Germline V gives CDR1 KGHSH, CDR2 LQKENI. This CDR3 spans 14 amino acids. V lost 6 bases and J lost 6, with 17 bases in between. As DNA, the CDR3 is TGTGCCAGCTCGACGTCCTTCGACAGAAATGGCTACACCTTC. It translates to CASSTSFDRNGYTF.

The chain carries TRBV11-2 and TRBJ2-6; the match to TRBD2 covers 9 bases. This CDR3 comprises 17 residues. The germline V gene encodes CDR1 SGHAT and CDR2 FQNNGV. V trimming: 1 base; J trimming: 1 base; junction bases outside the gene matches: 2. The CDR3 sequence: CASSLGLAGSGANVLTF. In nucleotides, the CDR3 is TGTGCCAGCAGCTTAGGGCTAGCGGGGTCTGGGGCCAACGTCCTGACTTTC.

The rearrangement uses TRBV6-5 and TRBJ1-5; unclear D gene. The germline V gene encodes CDR1 MNHEY and CDR2 SVGAGI. The germline V and J ends were trimmed by 1 base and 5 bases, with 9 bases remaining between them. The CDR3 runs to 14 residues. CDR3 in DNA: TGTGCCAGCAGTTACTTGGAGGACGATCAGCCCCAGCATTTT. It is translated as CASSYLEDDQPQHF.

CDR3 nucleotide sequence: TGTGCCAGTAGTACCGGGACAGGCTCCTCTGGGGCCAACGTCCTGACTTTC. It yields the protein CASSTGTGSSGANVLTF. This chain uses TRBV19 with TRBJ2-6; TRBD1 aligns across 8 bases. In germline, CDR1 is LNHDA, CDR2 SQIVND (reference sequence). The CDR3 consists of 17 residues. V trimming: 4 bases; J trimming: 0 bases; junction bases outside the gene matches: 5.

The CDR3 loop reads CASSEPGERQPQHF. Written as DNA, the CDR3 is TGTGCCAGCAGTGAACCGGGGGAACGGCAGCCCCAGCATTTT. The chain carries TRBV2 and TRBJ1-5; perhaps TRBD1 as D (5 bases). CDR1 is SNHLY, CDR2 FYNNEI, per germline. This CDR3 is 14 amino acids long. With 2 bases removed from V and 7 bases from J, the gap between germline ends came to 12 bases.

The gene calls are TRBV7-8 and TRBJ1-1; 8 nucleotides agree with TRBD1. Germline trimming cut 1 base from V and 7 bases from J; bases unmatched to any gene: 5. From germline, CDR1 is SGHVS and CDR2 FQNEAQ. The CDR3 is 14 amino acids. The CDR3 nucleotides read TGTGCCAGCAGCTTAGGACAGGGGTTTGGTGAAGCTTTCTTT. Translation: CASSLGQGFGEAFF. Filled out from reference TRBV7-8 and TRBJ1-1, the complete variable domain reads GAGVSQSPRYKVAKRGQDVALRCDPISGHVSLFWYQQALGQGPEFLTYFQNEAQLDKSGLPSDRFFAERPEGSVSTLKIQRTQQEDSAVYLCASSLGQGFGEAFFGQGTRLTVV.

The chain combines TRBV2 with TRBJ2-7; the D gene is possibly TRBD1 (5 bases). V lost 6 bases and J 6 bases, leaving 18 bases between the germline ends. CDR1 SNHLY and CDR2 FYNNEI come from the germline V gene. This CDR3 region has 14 residues. The CDR3 bases are TGTGCCAGCAGGTCGACAGTGGGCATCGGCGAGCAGTACTTC. This encodes CASRSTVGIGEQYF.

The rearrangement links TRBV4-3 to TRBJ2-7; D gene uncertain. The CDR3 runs to 15 residues. V lost 4 bases, J lost 3 bases, and 16 bases lay in between. CDR1 and CDR2 (germline): LGHNA, YSLEER. As DNA, the CDR3 is TGCGCCAGCAGCCGTTTAACCCCCCTAGGCTACGAGCAGTACTTC. Translation: CASSRLTPLGYEQYF.

This chain uses TRBV7-9 with TRBJ1-1, with D unclear. Trimming removed 7 bases from V and 4 bases from J, with 13 bases in between. The CDR3 is 13 amino acids. CDR1 is SEHNR and CDR2 is FQNEAQ in the germline V gene (reference sequence). CDR3 sequence (DNA): TGTGCCAGCAACCGAGGTGGTCGCACTGAAGCTTTCTTT. It specifies CASNRGGRTEAFF.

V is TRBV6-5 and J is TRBJ1-1, with a possible D match to TRBD1 (6 bases). V gave up 6 bases and J gave up 10 bases, with 12 bases separating them. This CDR3 is built from 11 residues. CDR1 is MNHEY, CDR2 SVGAGI, per germline. CDR3 residues: CASRRDKRAFF. CDR3 sequence (DNA): TGTGCCAGCAGGAGGGACAAAAGAGCTTTCTTT.

There are a few counts of this clone. J is TRBJ1-2 and V is TRBV5-4, with 9 nucleotides matching TRBD1. V was clipped by 1 base and J by 6 bases; unmatched bases: 7. Germline V gene sequence: CDR1 SGHNT, CDR2 YYREEE (reference sequence). The length of the CDR3 is 15 residues. CDR3 sequence (DNA): TGTGCCAGCAGCTTGCTGGGACAGGGCATAGATGGCTACACCTTC. This encodes CASSLLGQGIDGYTF.

J is TRBJ1-5 and V is TRBV7-9; 8 nucleotides agree with TRBD1. CDR1 and CDR2 (germline): SEHNR, FQNEAQ (reference sequence). The CDR3 is made up of 17 amino acids. V lost 2 bases, J lost 6 bases, and 12 bases stayed unmatched. The CDR3 nucleotides read TGTGCCAGCAGCTTATCTGGGGCAGGGGGCCCTGGTCAGCCCCAGCATTTT. Translating gives CASSLSGAGGPGQPQHF.

J is TRBJ1-2 and V is TRBV5-1, with D unresolved. Germline loops: CDR1 SGHRS, CDR2 YFSETQ. This CDR3 has 15 residues. V was cut by 5 bases and J by 0 bases, with 14 bases left in between. The CDR3 sequence is CASSRGGGSNYGYTF. CDR3 nucleotides: TGCGCCAGCAGTCGGGGTGGAGGGTCTAACTATGGCTACACCTTC.

The V call is TRBV19, the J call TRBJ1-2, with 7 nucleotides matching TRBD1. V dropped 0 bases and J dropped 4; count of bases not matched to a gene: 8. The CDR3 is made up of 16 amino acids. Germline assignment: CDR1 LNHDA and CDR2 SQIVND (reference sequence). The CDR3, as DNA: TGTGCCAGTAGTATAGACCTCGACAGGGTCGTCTATGGCTACACCTTC. Its translation: CASSIDLDRVVYGYTF.

The chain has TRBV30 and TRBJ2-1; D is ambiguous. There are 16 residues in the CDR3. The V end was cut by 2 bases, the J end by 3 bases, with 17 bases between. CDR1 is GTSNPN, CDR2 SVGIG, per germline (reference sequence). CDR3 amino acids: CAWSPLGRIDYNEQFF. In DNA, the CDR3 is TGTGCCTGGAGTCCCCTGGGCAGGATCGACTACAATGAGCAGTTCTTC.

The rearrangement joins TRBV19 to TRBJ1-6, with 9 nucleotides matching TRBD1. The CDR3 totals 15 residues. V lost 5 bases and J lost 9; bases outside the gene matches: 8. Looked up from germline, CDR1 is LNHDA and CDR2 is SQIVND (reference sequence). CDR3 loop: CASSPGTGNGSPLHF. The DNA of the CDR3 is TGTGCCAGTAGTCCTGGGACAGGGAACGGTTCACCCCTCCACTTT.

This rearrangement joins TRBV27 to TRBJ1-2; weak D call: TRBD1 (5 bases). The ends were cut back, 2 bases at V and 4 bases at J, with 17 bases in the middle. The CDR3 is 16 residues long. CDR1 MNHEY and CDR2 SMNVEV come from the germline V gene (reference sequence). The CDR3 region has the DNA TGTGCCAGCAGTTTACGCTTGGGGGGGAGCCTCTATGGCTACACCTTC. This sequence encodes CASSLRLGGSLYGYTF.

This clone was seen just once. This chain joins TRBV30 and TRBJ1-4; possibly TRBD1 for D (5 bases). The V gene's germline CDR1 is GTSNPN and CDR2 SVGIG (reference sequence). Trimming cost V 3 bases and J 7 bases, with 15 bases left between them. The CDR3 is made up of 14 amino acids. The CDR3 DNA reads as TGTGCCTGGAGCGTGGGGACTACCAGTGAAAAACTGTTTTTT. Amino acid sequence: CAWSVGTTSEKLFF.

This clone was found once. This chain uses TRBV5-8 with TRBJ1-1; D call uncertain. V was shortened by 2 bases and J by 1 base, with 6 bases between the two germline ends. The germline V gene has CDR1 SGHTS and CDR2 YDEGEE. This CDR3 region has 13 residues. This chain's CDR3 is CASSFIRNTEAFF. The CDR3 nucleotides read TGTGCCAGCAGCTTTATCCGGAACACTGAAGCTTTCTTT.

This chain links TRBV9 with TRBJ1-2, with D possibly being TRBD1 (5 bases). V was cut by 0 bases and J by 0 bases, with 18 bases left in between. This CDR3 comprises 18 residues. Looked up from germline, CDR1 is SGDLS and CDR2 is YYNGEE. CDR3 in amino acids: CASSVETGRPEANYGYTF. CDR3 sequence (DNA): TGTGCCAGCAGCGTAGAAACAGGAAGGCCCGAAGCTAACTATGGCTACACCTTC.

This CDR3 is CASSAEIRQGTYKLFF. CDR3 in DNA: TGTGCCAGCAGTGCTGAGATAAGACAGGGAACGTATAAACTGTTTTTT. The chain is built from TRBV6-1 and TRBJ1-4, with 7 bases that match TRBD1. There are 16 residues in the CDR3. The germline V gene has CDR1 MNHNS and CDR2 SASEGT. Trimming cost V 4 bases and J 11 bases; bases outside gene matches: 16.

The chain links TRBV10-3 to TRBJ2-1, with no clear D. Between the trimmed V and J ends, which lost 0 bases and 7 bases, there was a span of 13 bases. The CDR3 runs 15 residues. Germline CDR1 and CDR2: ENHRY and SYGVKD. CDR3 sequence (DNA): TGTGCCATCAGTGAGTCGGAGATAATAAGGAATGAGCAGTTCTTC. This gives the protein CAISESEIIRNEQFF.